This TCR beta chain is from a study of blood T cells in healthy people across ages. This clonotype was seen only a few times. Together with a sample-barcoded 5' primer, a J-beta primer mix was included in a second PCR lasting about 6 to 11 cycles. Each TCR beta cDNA got a 12-nucleotide random molecular identifier. Paired-end reads containing CDR3 totaled no fewer than 3 million for each sample. TCRdb re-called the 5' RACE reads through MiXCR, storing one row per CDR3 protein. The sample has 1 million to 1.2 million distinct CDR3 sequences; under 40% are singletons. The V gene's germline CDR1 is DFQATT and CDR2 SNEGSKA (reference sequence). The V end was cut by 5 bases, the J end by 0 bases, with 11 bases between. This CDR3 is built from 13 residues.

The receptor's source is a man aged 18 to 30 in good health. Input material: blood. The chain couples TRBV20-1 to TRBJ2-7; D is perhaps TRBD1 (7 bases). The CDR3 loop reads CSAQGGGSYEQYF. The CDR3, as DNA: TGCAGTGCTCAGGGGGGTGGCTCCTACGAGCAGTACTTC.